This T cell receptor (beta chain) was sequenced for a study of blood T cells in healthy people across ages. On this clonotype itself: What it recognizes is unknown.

Study-level results: A greater number of naive CD4+ cells and higher diversity distinguished long-lived donors from aged donors.

A second PCR of 7 to 11 cycles used a sample-barcoded 5' primer and a J-beta primer mix. Using its own MiXCR run on the 5' RACE reads, TCRdb lists one record per CDR3 protein. The data hold 1.5 million to 2 million distinct CDR3 sequences, with 30% to 35% observed a single time. CDR3 length: 12 amino acids. Germline CDR1 is GTSNPN and CDR2 is SVGIG (reference sequence). Trimming pared 1 base from V and 4 bases from J, leaving 6 bases between. Sequencing input: blood. This sequence originates from a woman in her thirties in good health. The V and J genes are TRBV30 and TRBJ2-3, with D perhaps assigned TRBD1 or TRBD2 (5 bases each). The CDR3 DNA reads TGTGCCTGGAGTGGAGGGGCAGATACGCAGTATTTT. Protein product: CAWSGGADTQYF.